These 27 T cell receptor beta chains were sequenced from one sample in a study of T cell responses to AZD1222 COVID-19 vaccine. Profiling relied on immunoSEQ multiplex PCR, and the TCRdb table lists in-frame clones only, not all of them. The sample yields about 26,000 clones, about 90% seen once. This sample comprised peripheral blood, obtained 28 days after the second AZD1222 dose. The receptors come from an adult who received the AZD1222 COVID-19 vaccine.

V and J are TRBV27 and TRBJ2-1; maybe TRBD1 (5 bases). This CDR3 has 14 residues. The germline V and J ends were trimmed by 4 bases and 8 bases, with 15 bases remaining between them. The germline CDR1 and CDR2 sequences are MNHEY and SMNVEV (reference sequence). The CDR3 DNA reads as TGTGCCAGCAGTTCATCAGGGATGGGTCATGAGCAGTTCTTC. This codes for CASSSSGMGHEQFF.

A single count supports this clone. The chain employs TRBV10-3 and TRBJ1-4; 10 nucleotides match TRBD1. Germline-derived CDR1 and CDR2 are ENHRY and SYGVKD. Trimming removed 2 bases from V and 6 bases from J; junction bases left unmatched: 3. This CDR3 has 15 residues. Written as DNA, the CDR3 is TGTGCCATCAGTGAGCGGGGGACAGGGGATGAAAAACTGTTTTTT. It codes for CAISERGTGDEKLFF.

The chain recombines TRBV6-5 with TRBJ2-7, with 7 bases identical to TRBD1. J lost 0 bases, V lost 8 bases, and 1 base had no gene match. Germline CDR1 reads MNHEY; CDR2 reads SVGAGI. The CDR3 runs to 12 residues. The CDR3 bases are TGTGCCAGCCACAGGGGCTCCTACGAGCAGTACTTC. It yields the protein CASHRGSYEQYF.

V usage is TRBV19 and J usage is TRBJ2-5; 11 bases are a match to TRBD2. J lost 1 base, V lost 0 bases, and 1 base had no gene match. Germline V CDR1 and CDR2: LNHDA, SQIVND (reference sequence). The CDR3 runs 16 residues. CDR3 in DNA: TGTGCCAGTAGTATAGACCTAGCGGGGGGCCAAGAGACCCAGTACTTC. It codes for CASSIDLAGGQETQYF.

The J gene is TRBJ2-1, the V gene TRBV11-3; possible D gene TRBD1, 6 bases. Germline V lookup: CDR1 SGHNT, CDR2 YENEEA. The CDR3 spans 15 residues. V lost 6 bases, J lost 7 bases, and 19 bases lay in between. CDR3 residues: CASSQGLVGLNEQFF. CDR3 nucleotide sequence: TGTGCCAGCAGTCAGGGGTTAGTCGGACTGAATGAGCAGTTCTTC.

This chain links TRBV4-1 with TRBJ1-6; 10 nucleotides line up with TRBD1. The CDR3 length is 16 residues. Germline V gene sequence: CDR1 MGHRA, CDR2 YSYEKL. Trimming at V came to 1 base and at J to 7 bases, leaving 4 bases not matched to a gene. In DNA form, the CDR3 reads TGCGCCAGCAGCCAAGGGGACAGGGGTTACAATTCACCCCTCCACTTT. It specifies CASSQGDRGYNSPLHF.

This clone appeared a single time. CDR3 bases: TGTGCCAGCAGGGGGACAGGGGAGGTCTATGGCTACACCTTC. Its protein product is CASRGTGEVYGYTF. The J gene is TRBJ1-2, the V gene TRBV25-1; 10 positions agree with TRBD1. Unmatched junction bases numbered 5, after V lost 6 bases and J lost 4 bases. The CDR3 contains 14 residues. The germline V gene has CDR1 MGHDK and CDR2 SYGVNS.

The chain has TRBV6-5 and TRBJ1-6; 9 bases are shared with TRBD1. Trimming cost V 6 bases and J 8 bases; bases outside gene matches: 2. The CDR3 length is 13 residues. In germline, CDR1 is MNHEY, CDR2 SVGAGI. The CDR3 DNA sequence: TGTGCCAGCAGGAGGGACAGGGATTCACCCCTCCACTTT. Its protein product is CASRRDRDSPLHF.

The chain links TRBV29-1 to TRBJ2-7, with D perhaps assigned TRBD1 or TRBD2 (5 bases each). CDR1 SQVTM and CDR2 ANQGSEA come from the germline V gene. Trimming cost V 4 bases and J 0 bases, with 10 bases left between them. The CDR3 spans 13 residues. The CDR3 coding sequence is TGCAGCGTTGGCTGGGGGAGCTCCTACGAGCAGTACTTC. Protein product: CSVGWGSSYEQYF.

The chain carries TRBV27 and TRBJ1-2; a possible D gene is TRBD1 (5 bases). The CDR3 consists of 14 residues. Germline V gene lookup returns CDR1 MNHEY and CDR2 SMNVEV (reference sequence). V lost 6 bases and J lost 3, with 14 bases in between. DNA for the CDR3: TGTGCCAGCAGACCGGGGGGAAGTCACTATGGCTACACCTTC. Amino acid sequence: CASRPGGSHYGYTF.

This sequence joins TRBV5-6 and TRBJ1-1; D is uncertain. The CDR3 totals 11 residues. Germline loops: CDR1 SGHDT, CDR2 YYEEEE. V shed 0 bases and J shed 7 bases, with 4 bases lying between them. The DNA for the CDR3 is TGTGCCAGCAGCTTGGACCGTGAAGCTTTCTTT. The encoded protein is CASSLDREAFF. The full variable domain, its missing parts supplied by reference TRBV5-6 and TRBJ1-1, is DAGVTQSPTHLIKTRGQQVTLRCSPKSGHDTVSWYQQALGQGPQFIFQYYEEEERQRGNFPDRFSGHQFPNYSSELNVNALLLGDSALYLCASSLDREAFFGQGTRLTVV.

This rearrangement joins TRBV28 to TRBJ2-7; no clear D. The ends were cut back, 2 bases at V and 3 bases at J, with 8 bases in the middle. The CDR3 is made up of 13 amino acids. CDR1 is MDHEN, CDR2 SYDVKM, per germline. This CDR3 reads CASSLGFNYEQYF. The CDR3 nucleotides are TGTGCCAGCAGTTTAGGCTTTAACTACGAGCAGTACTTC.

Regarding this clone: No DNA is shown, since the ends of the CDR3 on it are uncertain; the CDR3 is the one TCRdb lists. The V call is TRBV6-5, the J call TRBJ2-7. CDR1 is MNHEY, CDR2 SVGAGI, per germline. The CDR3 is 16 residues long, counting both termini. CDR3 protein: CASSYSISGPAYEQYF.

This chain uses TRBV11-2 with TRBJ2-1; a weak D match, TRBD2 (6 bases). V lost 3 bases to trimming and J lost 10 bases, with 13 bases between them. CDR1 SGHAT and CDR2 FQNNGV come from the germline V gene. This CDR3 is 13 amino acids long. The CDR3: CASSFSTGEEQFF. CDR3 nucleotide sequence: TGTGCCAGCAGCTTTTCGACGGGAGAGGAGCAGTTCTTC.

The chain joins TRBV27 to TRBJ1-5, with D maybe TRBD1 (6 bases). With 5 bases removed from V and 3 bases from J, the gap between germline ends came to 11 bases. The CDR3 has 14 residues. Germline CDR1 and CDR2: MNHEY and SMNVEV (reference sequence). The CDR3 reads CASSKTGPNQPQHF. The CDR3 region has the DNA TGTGCCAGCAGTAAAACAGGGCCCAATCAGCCCCAGCATTTT.

This chain's CDR3 is CATSSDPTYEQYF. CDR3 in DNA: TGTGCCACCAGCAGTGACCCTACCTACGAGCAGTACTTC. V gene TRBV15 combines with J gene TRBJ2-7; D is unclear. Germline values: CDR1 LNHNV, CDR2 YYDKDF (reference sequence). The CDR3 covers 13 residues. Trimming pared 3 bases from V and 2 bases from J, leaving 8 bases between.

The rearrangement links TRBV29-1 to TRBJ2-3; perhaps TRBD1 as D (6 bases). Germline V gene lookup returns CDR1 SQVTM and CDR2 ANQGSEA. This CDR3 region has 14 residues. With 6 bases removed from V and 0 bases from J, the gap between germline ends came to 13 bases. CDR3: CSVVPQGSTDTQYF. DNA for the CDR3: TGCAGCGTGGTACCACAGGGTAGCACAGATACGCAGTATTTT.

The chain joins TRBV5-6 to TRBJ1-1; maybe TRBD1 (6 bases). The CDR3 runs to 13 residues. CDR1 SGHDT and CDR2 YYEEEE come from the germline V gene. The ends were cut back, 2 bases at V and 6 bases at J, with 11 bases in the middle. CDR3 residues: CASSLTGHPEAFF. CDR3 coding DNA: TGTGCCAGCAGCTTAACGGGACACCCTGAAGCTTTCTTT.

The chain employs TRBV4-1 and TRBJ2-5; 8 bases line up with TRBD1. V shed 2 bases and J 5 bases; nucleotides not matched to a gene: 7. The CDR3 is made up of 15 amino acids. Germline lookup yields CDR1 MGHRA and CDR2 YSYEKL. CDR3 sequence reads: CASSQPGQGRETQYF. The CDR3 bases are TGCGCCAGCAGCCAACCCGGACAGGGAAGGGAGACCCAGTACTTC.

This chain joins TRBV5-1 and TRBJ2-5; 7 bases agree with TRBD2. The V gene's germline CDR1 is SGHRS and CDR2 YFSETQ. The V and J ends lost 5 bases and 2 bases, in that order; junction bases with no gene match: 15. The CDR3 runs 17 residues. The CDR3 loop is CASSSDPSGVRQETQYF. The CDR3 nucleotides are TGCGCCAGCAGTTCCGACCCAAGCGGGGTAAGACAAGAGACCCAGTACTTC.

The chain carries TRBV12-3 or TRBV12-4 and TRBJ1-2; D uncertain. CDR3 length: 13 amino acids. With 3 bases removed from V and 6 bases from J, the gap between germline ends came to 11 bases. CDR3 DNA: TGTGCCAGCAGTTTCTCACAGAGCCATGGCTACACCTTC. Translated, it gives CASSFSQSHGYTF.

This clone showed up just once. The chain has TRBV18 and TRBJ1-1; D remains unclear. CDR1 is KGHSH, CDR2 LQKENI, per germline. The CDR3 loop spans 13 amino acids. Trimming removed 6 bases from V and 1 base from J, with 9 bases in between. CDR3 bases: TGTGCCAGCTCCCAATCTAAGAACACTGAAGCTTTCTTT. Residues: CASSQSKNTEAFF.

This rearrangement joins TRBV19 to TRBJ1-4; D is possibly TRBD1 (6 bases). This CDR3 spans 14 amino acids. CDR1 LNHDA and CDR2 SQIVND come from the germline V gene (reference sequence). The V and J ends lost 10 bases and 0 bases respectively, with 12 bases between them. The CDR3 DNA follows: TGTGCCACCGGGACACCCGCAACTAATGAAAAACTGTTTTTT. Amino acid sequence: CATGTPATNEKLFF.

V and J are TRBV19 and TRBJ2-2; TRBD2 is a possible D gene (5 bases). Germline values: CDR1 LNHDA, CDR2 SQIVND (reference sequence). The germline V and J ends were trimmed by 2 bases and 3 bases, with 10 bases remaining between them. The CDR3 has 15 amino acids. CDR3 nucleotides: TGTGCCAGTAGTATAATTCGGGGAGACACCGGGGAGCTGTTTTTT. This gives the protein CASSIIRGDTGELFF.

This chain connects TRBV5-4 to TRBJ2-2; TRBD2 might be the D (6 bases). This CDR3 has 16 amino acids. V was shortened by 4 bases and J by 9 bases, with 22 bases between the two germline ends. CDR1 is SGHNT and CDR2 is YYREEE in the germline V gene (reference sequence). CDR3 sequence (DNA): TGTGCCAGCAGCGTTGCAGGAGGAGGGTCATTGCGGGAGCTGTTTTTT. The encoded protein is CASSVAGGGSLRELFF.

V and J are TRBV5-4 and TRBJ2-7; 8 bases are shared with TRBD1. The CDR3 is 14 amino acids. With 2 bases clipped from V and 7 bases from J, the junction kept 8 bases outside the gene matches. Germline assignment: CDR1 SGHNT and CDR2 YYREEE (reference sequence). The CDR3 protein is CASSFWTGQGEQYF. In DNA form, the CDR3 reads TGTGCCAGCAGCTTCTGGACAGGGCAGGGGGAGCAGTACTTC.

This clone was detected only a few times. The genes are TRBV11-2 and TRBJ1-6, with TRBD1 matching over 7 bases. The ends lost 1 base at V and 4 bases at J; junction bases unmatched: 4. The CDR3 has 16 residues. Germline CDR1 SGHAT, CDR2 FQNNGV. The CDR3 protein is CASSLGRGGYNSPLHF. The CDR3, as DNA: TGTGCCAGCAGCTTAGGCAGGGGGGGGTATAATTCACCCCTCCACTTT.